A selection of T cell receptor beta chains follows, all from one sample in a study of T cell responses to AZD1222 COVID-19 vaccine. TCRdb's copy holds only in-frame clones and misses some; the assay was immunoSEQ multiplex PCR. The repertoire has 100,000 to 150,000 clones, around 84% of them found once; the top ten carry around 27%. The sample here was peripheral blood, taken 28 days after the second AZD1222 dose. These receptors all come from an adult who received the AZD1222 COVID-19 vaccine. Both conserved end residues are part of each CDR3. A D gene is named only where the DNA matches it firmly. Part of the rows lack a size; the others show once, few, many or a class for expanded clones.

j_call | v_call | d_call | clone_size | cdr3_length | cdr3_aa | cdr3_nt
TRBJ1-6 | TRBV4-3 | - | - | 15 | CASSSRAGNNSPLHF | TGCGCCAGCAGCTCTAGGGCTGGTAATAATTCACCCCTCCACTTT
TRBJ1-1 | TRBV25-1 | - | - | 14 | CASSEYLDLTEAFF | TGTGCCAGCAGTGAATACTTGGACCTAACAGAAGCTTTCTTT
TRBJ1-6 | TRBV28 | - | - | 12 | CASSSGGSPLHF | TGTGCCAGCAGTTCCGGAGGTTCACCCCTCCACTTT
TRBJ2-3 | TRBV2 | - | - | 13 | CASKRQSTDTQYF | TGTGCCAGCAAAAGACAGTCTACAGATACGCAGTATTTT
TRBJ1-1 | TRBV5-1 | - | - | 16 | CASSPGSRGSNTEAFF | TGCGCCAGCAGCCCAGGTAGTCGGGGATCGAACACTGAAGCTTTCTTT
TRBJ2-5 | TRBV19 | - | once | 11 | CASSPGETQYF | TGTGCCAGTAGCCCCGGCGAGACCCAGTACTTC
TRBJ1-2 | TRBV5-1 | - | - | 14 | CASSLQVAGYGYTF | TGCGCCAGCAGCTTGCAGGTTGCAGGCTATGGCTACACCTTC
TRBJ1-1 | TRBV6-1 | TRBD1 | - | 14 | CASSERQGRGGAFF | TGTGCCAGCAGTGAAAGACAGGGGCGCGGGGGGGCTTTCTTT
TRBJ1-1 | TRBV6-5 | TRBD1 | - | 12 | CASSYVGQEAFF | TGTGCCAGCAGTTACGTGGGACAGGAAGCTTTCTTT
TRBJ1-6 | TRBV21-1 | - | - | 21 | CASSKDGARTGGGGYNSPLHF | TGTGCCAGCAGCAAAGATGGGGCTAGGACAGGGGGTGGGGGCTATAATTCACCCCTCCACTTT
TRBJ2-3 | TRBV7-3 | TRBD1 | - | 17 | CASSFPRGQGATDTQYF | TGTGCCAGCAGCTTCCCTAGAGGCCAGGGGGCCACAGATACGCAGTATTTT
TRBJ2-3 | TRBV28 | TRBD2 | - | 15 | CASTSGGLGTDTQYF | TGTGCCAGCACCTCGGGGGGGCTTGGCACAGATACGCAGTATTTT
TRBJ1-5 | TRBV5-1 | - | - | 15 | CASSLGADGRQPQHF | TGCGCCAGCAGCTTGGGGGCAGACGGGAGACAGCCCCAGCATTTT
TRBJ1-3 | TRBV6-5 | - | - | 13 | CASSYSKGNTIYF | TGTGCCAGCAGTTACTCGAAAGGAAACACCATATATTTT
TRBJ1-2 | TRBV18 | - | - | 14 | CASSPPDGVYGYTF | TGTGCCAGCTCACCACCGGACGGAGTCTATGGCTACACCTTC
TRBJ1-2 | TRBV6-6 | - | - | 13 | CASSQYMNDGYTF | TGTGCCAGCAGCCAATACATGAACGATGGCTACACCTTC
TRBJ1-5 | TRBV19 | - | - | 15 | CASSVLSGYNQPQHF | TGTGCCAGTAGTGTCCTCTCGGGGTACAATCAGCCCCAGCATTTT
TRBJ1-2 | TRBV29-1 | TRBD1 | - | 14 | CSVDPSRQGSGYTF | TGCAGCGTCGACCCAAGTAGACAGGGAAGTGGCTACACCTTC
TRBJ2-1 | TRBV4-1 | - | - | 13 | CASSQGKYNEQFF | TGCGCCAGCAGCCAAGGAAAGTACAATGAGCAGTTCTTC